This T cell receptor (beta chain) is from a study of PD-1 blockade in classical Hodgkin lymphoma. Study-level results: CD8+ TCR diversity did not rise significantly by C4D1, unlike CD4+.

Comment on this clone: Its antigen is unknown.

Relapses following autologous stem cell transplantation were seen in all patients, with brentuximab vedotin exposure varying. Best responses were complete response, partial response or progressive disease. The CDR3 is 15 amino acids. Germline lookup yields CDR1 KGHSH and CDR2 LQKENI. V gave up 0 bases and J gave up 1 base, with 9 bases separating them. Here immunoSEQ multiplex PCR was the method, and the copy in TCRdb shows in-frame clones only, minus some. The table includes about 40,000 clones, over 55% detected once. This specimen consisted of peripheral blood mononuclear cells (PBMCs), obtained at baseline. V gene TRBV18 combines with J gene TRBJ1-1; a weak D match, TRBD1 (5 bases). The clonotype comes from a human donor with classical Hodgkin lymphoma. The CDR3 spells CASSPPAGGNTEAFF. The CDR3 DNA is TGTGCCAGCTCACCACCCGCGGGGGGGAACACTGAAGCTTTCTTT.